The 12 T cell receptor beta chains reported below all come from one sample, sequenced in a study of CD8 T cells in Susac syndrome. The RNA input was roughly 0.45 to 1 ug, and it was reverse transcribed with random hexamers. One entry per CDR3 protein results from TCRdb running MiXCR on the immunoSEQ multiplex PCR reads. This sample has about 140,000 distinct CDR3 sequences, with 85% to 95% found just once. Sequenced material: CD4+ T cells from PBMCs. These receptors were obtained from a human donor with Susac syndrome.

The chain couples TRBV29-1 to TRBJ2-3, with a tentative D call TRBD2 (6 bases). The CDR3 is 14 residues long. V shed 3 bases and J shed 6 bases, with 16 bases lying between them. CDR1 SQVTM and CDR2 ANQGSEA come from the germline V gene. CDR3 bases: TGCAGCGTTGATGGCAAAGGACTATCGGATACGCAGTATTTT. Translated: CSVDGKGLSDTQYF.

This clonotype came up once. The J gene is TRBJ2-1, the V gene TRBV20-1, with 13 bases matching TRBD2. This CDR3 has 16 residues. Germline lookup yields CDR1 DFQATT and CDR2 SNEGSKA (reference sequence). Trimming took 6 bases from V and 4 from J; bases not matched to a gene: 9. The CDR3 nucleotides read TGCAGTGCGGATCGGACTAGCGGGGGCCGATACAATGAGCAGTTCTTC. Translating gives CSADRTSGGRYNEQFF.

The table lists this clonotype with a count of one. V usage is TRBV5-1 and J usage is TRBJ2-5, with 8 bases lining up with TRBD1. The CDR3 consists of 14 residues. The V segment lost 6 bases and the J segment 1 base; nucleotides outside the gene matches: 5. Germline V gene sequence: CDR1 SGHRS, CDR2 YFSETQ. The CDR3 DNA reads TGCGCCAGCAATCCAACAGGGGGCCAAGAGACCCAGTACTTC. Its translation: CASNPTGGQETQYF.

The chain employs TRBV20-1 and TRBJ2-7; 9 nucleotides match TRBD2. The CDR3 length is 15 residues. Germline assignment: CDR1 DFQATT and CDR2 SNEGSKA (reference sequence). The V segment lost 0 bases and the J segment 4 bases; nucleotides outside the gene matches: 7. The CDR3 sequence: CSARDRRGRVYEQYF. CDR3 nucleotides: TGCAGTGCTAGAGATCGACGCGGGAGGGTTTACGAGCAGTACTTC.

V usage is TRBV28 and J usage is TRBJ1-2; TRBD1 aligns across 9 bases. The CDR3 consists of 15 residues. Per the germline V gene, CDR1 is MDHEN and CDR2 is SYDVKM. V was pared by 7 bases and J by 6 bases, with 12 bases of the junction left unmatched. CDR3 DNA: TGTGCCAGCACGGGGGCCGGGACAGGGAACCATGGCTACACCTTC. It is translated as CASTGAGTGNHGYTF.

This clonotype showed up just once. The chain uses TRBV29-1 and TRBJ1-1; a weak D match, TRBD1 (5 bases). Germline loops: CDR1 SQVTM, CDR2 ANQGSEA. The CDR3 is 13 amino acids. Trimming took off 5 bases at V and 5 bases at J, with 15 bases between the two ends. The CDR3 reads CSVQPRVFTEAFF. The CDR3 region has the DNA TGCAGCGTTCAACCCAGGGTTTTTACTGAAGCTTTCTTT.

This clonotype turned up a few times. The J gene is TRBJ1-3, the V gene TRBV15; maybe TRBD1 (5 bases). Trimming stripped 8 bases from V and 4 bases from J, with 12 bases between. This CDR3 comprises 13 residues. Germline values: CDR1 LNHNV, CDR2 YYDKDF (reference sequence). CDR3 sequence (DNA): TGTGCCACCGGGGTCGGGGCCGGAAACACCATATATTTT. Translation gives CATGVGAGNTIYF.

The CDR3 sequence is CASSLAQGLNQPQHF. CDR3 DNA sequence: TGTGCCAGCAGCTTAGCACAGGGATTGAATCAGCCCCAGCATTTT. The chain links TRBV7-2 to TRBJ1-5; TRBD1 is a possible D gene (6 bases). V lost 0 bases and J lost 4, with 10 bases in between. The CDR3 has 15 residues. The V gene's germline CDR1 is SGHTA and CDR2 FQGNSA.

The V gene is TRBV5-1, the J gene TRBJ1-4; D uncertain. The germline V gene encodes CDR1 SGHRS and CDR2 YFSETQ. V lost 1 base to trimming and J lost 5 bases, with 9 bases between them. This CDR3 has 14 amino acids. Here the CDR3 reads CASSLHGPNEKLFF. Here the CDR3 DNA reads TGCGCCAGCAGCTTGCATGGACCCAATGAAAAACTGTTTTTT.

This rearrangement joins TRBV7-2 to TRBJ2-7; 8 bases agree with TRBD2. The CDR3 length is 15 residues. CDR1 is SGHTA and CDR2 is FQGNSA in the germline V gene. With V trimmed by 1 base and J by 0 bases, 2 bases remained unmatched. The CDR3 spells CASSLVTSGSYEQYF. Written as DNA, the CDR3 is TGTGCCAGCAGCTTAGTCACTAGCGGCTCCTACGAGCAGTACTTC.

The chain employs TRBV5-1 and TRBJ1-2, with TRBD1 matching 12 bases. Germline values: CDR1 SGHRS, CDR2 YFSETQ. J lost 2 bases, V lost 7 bases, and 3 bases had no gene match. The CDR3 totals 14 residues. CDR3 amino acids: CASGGTGGNYGYTF. The CDR3 DNA reads as TGCGCCAGCGGAGGGACAGGGGGCAACTATGGCTACACCTTC. Complete variable domain (other parts from reference TRBV5-1 and TRBJ1-2): KAGVTQTPRYLIKTRGQQVTLSCSPISGHRSVSWYQQTPGQGLQFLFEYFSETQRNKGNFPGRFSGRQFSNSRSEMNVSTLELGDSALYLCASGGTGGNYGYTFGSGTRLTVV.

The rearrangement links TRBV15 to TRBJ2-5, with TRBD2 matching 10 bases. With 1 base clipped from V and 4 bases from J, the junction kept 15 bases outside the gene matches. The CDR3 has 19 amino acids. CDR1 and CDR2 (germline): LNHNV, YYDKDF (reference sequence). The CDR3 is CATSRGLQRGGWGLETQYF. The CDR3 region has the DNA TGTGCCACCAGCAGAGGACTCCAGCGGGGGGGCTGGGGATTAGAGACCCAGTACTTC.